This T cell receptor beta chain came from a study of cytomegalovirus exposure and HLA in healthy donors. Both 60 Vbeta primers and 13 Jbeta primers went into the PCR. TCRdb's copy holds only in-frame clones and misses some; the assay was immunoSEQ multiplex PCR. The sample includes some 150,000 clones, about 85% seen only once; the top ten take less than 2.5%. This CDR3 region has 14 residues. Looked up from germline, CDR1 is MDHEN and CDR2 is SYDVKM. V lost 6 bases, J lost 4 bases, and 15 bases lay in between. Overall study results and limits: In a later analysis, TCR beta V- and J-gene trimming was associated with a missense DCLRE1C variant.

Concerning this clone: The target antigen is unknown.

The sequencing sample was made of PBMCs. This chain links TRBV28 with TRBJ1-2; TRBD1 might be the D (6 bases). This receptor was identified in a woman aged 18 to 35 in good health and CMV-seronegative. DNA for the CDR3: TGTGCCAGCAGCTTCCCTGCGACAGGCTATGGCTACACCTTC. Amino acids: CASSFPATGYGYTF.